This T cell receptor (beta chain) was observed in a study of T cells in localized non-small cell lung cancer. The CDR3 spans 12 residues. CDR1 and CDR2 (germline): MNHGY, SAAAGT. Trimming stripped 5 bases from V and 8 bases from J, with 12 bases between. In its sample, this clone was seen a few times. Its antigen remains unidentified. Assay used: immunoSEQ multiplex PCR; TCRdb lists only in-frame clones, some missing. This table holds approximately 1,600 clones, roughly 21% found once. Study-level findings and limits: Adjacent lung tissue had a median approximately 57 of the top 100 clones found in the tumor. Heterogeneity within the tumor remains possible, as just one region underwent sequencing. Adjacent uninvolved lung had the highest clonality, suggesting focused antigen responses.

The input for sequencing was normal lung tissue next to the tumor, taken before any cancer treatment. The receptor was isolated from a woman aged 35 to 70 with stage III squamous cell lung carcinoma. This sequence joins TRBV6-8 and TRBJ1-1; tentative D call: TRBD1 (5 bases). The CDR3 sequence: CASSAMGGEAFF. The CDR3 DNA is TGTGCCAGCAGTGCAATGGGGGGAGAAGCTTTCTTT.